What follows are 6 T cell receptor gamma chains derived from one specimen sequenced in a study of human gamma delta and Vdelta1 T cells. For these TCRs, the target antigens are not known. TCRdb used CATT to re-call clones from the PCR reads. There are over 4,000 gamma-chain clones in the sample; around 33% occur only once, and about 2.8% lies in the top ten. Sequenced sample: Vdelta1 gamma-delta T cells from blood grown in culture (DOT cells). These receptors all stem from a human donor in good health.

In its sample, this clone is medium-sized (0.01 to 0.1%). The sample has other DNA sequences that encode this CDR3 too. The genes are TRGV4 and TRGJ1 or TRGJ2. Germline CDR1 and CDR2: EGSTGY and YDSYTSSV. This CDR3 is built from 14 residues. V lost 4 bases and J lost 3; bases outside the gene matches: 9. CDR3 nucleotide sequence: TGTGCCACCTGGGACGGGCCGAGTTATTATAAGAAACTCTTT. This gives the protein CATWDGPSYYKKLF.

V is TRGV2 and J is TRGJ1 or TRGJ2. Germline V lookup: CDR1 EGSNGY, CDR2 YDSYNSKV. V lost 4 bases, J lost 1 base, and 4 bases stayed unmatched. This CDR3 has 13 residues. The CDR3 loop reads CATWDDNYYKKLF. The DNA for the CDR3 is TGTGCCACCTGGGATGATAATTATTATAAGAAACTCTTT.

The chain employs TRGV5 and TRGJ1 or TRGJ2. CDR1 is VINAFY and CDR2 is YDVSNSKD in the germline V gene. V shed 0 bases, J shed 2 bases, and the junction held 10 bases outside the gene matches. There are 16 residues in the CDR3. The CDR3 DNA sequence: TGTGCCACCTGGGACAGGCGGGGATTGGATTATTATAAGAAACTCTTT. It codes for CATWDRRGLDYYKKLF.

A few counts support this clone. This sequence joins TRGV9 and TRGJ1 or TRGJ2. Germline V gene data show CDR1 as GITISATS and CDR2 as ISYDGTV (reference sequence). After removal of 1 base from V and 9 bases from J, the junction contained 9 bases not matched to a gene. The CDR3 runs 13 residues. The CDR3 DNA reads as TGTGCCTTGTGGGAGGTCGTGGAGGGTAAGAAACTCTTT. Translating it yields CALWEVVEGKKLF.

This clone is deemed medium-sized (0.01 to 0.1%). Other DNA sequences in this sample translate to the same CDR3. The chain is built from TRGV5 and TRGJ1 or TRGJ2. The CDR3 has 11 residues. Per germline, CDR1 VINAFY and CDR2 YDVSNSKD. J lost 9 bases, V lost 0 bases, and 2 bases had no gene match. CDR3 coding DNA: TGTGCCACCTGGGACAGGTTTAAGAAACTCTTT. Translation: CATWDRFKKLF.

By proportion, this clone is large. The chain has TRGV4 and TRGJ1 or TRGJ2. The CDR3 covers 13 residues. V shed 1 base and J 3 bases; nucleotides not matched to a gene: 3. CDR1 EGSTGY and CDR2 YDSYTSSV come from the germline V gene. The DNA of the CDR3 is TGTGCCACCTGGGATGGAATTTATTATAAGAAACTCTTT. Amino acid sequence: CATWDGIYYKKLF.